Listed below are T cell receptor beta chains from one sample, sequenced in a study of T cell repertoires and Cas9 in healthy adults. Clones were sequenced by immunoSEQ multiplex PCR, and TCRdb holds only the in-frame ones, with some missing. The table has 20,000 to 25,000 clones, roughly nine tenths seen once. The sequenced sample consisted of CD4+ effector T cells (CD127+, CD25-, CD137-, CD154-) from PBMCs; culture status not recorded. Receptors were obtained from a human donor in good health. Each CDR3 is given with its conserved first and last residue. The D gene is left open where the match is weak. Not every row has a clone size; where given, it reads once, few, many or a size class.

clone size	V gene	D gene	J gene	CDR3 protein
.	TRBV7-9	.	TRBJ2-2	CASSLSGRDSFSTGELFF
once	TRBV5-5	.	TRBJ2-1	CASSAESSYNEQFF
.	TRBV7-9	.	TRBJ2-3	CASNRGYPSTDTQYF
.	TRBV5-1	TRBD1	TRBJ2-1	CASSLQQGSSYNEQFF
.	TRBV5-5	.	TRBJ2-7	CASSTRLGGQGLYEQYF
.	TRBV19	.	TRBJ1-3	CASRQREKRWDTIYF
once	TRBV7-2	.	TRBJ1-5	CASSLAVRNQPQHF
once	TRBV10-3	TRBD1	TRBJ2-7	CAISETGGSGEQYF
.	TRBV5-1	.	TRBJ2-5	CASSLMGPRQETQYF
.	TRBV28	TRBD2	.	CASSVTSGGLYEQYF
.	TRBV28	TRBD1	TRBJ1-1	CASSPPGTGGTEAFF
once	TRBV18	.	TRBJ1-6	CASSRVFGTNSPLHF
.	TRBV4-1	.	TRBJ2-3	CASSQGDTQYF
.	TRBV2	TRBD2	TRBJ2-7	CASSVGGVLAEQYF
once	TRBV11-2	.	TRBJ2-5	CASSSLGRPETQYF
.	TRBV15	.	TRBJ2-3	CATSRRTSRLSTDTQYF
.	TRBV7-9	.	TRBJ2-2	CASSSSRTERSTGELFF
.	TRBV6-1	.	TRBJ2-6	CASSEDSSGANVLTF
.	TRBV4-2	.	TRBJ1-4	CASSPMTGGGLTNEKLFF
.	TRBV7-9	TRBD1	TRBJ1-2	CASSPGTAYGYTF
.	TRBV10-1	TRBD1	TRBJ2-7	CASSVGQGEGYEQYF
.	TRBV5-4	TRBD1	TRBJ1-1	CASSFGTGGVNTEAFF
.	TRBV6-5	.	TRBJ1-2	CASSQGPYGYTF
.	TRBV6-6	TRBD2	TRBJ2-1	CASRGGGALGEQFF
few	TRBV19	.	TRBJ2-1	CASTQRRVVAYNEQFF
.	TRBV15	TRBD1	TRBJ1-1	CATSRRQGSTEAFF
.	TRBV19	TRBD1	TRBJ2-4	CASSSQGSVSKNIQYF
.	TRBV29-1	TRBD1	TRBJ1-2	CSVGDRNYGYTF
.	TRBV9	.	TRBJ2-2	CASSVLGGGNTGELFF
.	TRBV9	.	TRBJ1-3	CASSPRIGGFSGNTIYF
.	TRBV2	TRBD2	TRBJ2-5	CASRERLAGGRQETQYF
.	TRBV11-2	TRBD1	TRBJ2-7	CASSKSQGTEQYF
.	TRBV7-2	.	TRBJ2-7	CASSFGLLYEQYF
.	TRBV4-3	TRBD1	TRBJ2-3	CASSQIPGQGTDTQYF
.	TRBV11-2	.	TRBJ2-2	CASSLDLERVWRELFF
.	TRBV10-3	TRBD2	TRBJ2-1	CAISESLAGNEQFF
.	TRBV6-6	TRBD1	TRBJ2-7	CASKTGWGSSYEQYF
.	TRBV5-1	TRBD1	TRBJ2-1	CASSERGTGSYNEQFF
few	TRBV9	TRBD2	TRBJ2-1	CASSLGTSGNNEQFF
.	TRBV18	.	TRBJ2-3	CASSQTGGPTDTQYF
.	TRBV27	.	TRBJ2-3	CASSFIGASSDTQYF
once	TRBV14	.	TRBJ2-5	CASSQVQGPEETQYF
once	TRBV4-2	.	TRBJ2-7	CASSQGGGGSYEQYF
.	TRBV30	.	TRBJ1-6	CAWSTVLDSPLHF
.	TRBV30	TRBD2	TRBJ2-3	CAWSFLAGGTDTQYF
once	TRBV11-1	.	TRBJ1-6	CASSFGQYNSPLHF
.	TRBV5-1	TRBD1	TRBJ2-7	CASSEGAPYEQYF
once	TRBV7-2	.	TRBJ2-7	CASSFYGGEQYF
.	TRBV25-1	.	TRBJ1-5	CMYGNSNQPQHF
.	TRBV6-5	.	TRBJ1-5	CASRRGDQPQHF
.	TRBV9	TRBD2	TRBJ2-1	CASSVGRGGRNEQFF
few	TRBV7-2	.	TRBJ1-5	CASSLGLHQPQHF
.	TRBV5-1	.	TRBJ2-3	CASSPEGSTDTQYF
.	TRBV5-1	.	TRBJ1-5	CASSLEQENLNQPQHF
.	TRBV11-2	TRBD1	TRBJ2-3	CASSLFGTGTMFSTDTQYF
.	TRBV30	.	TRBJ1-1	CAWRGRMNTEAFF
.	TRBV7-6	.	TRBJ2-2	CASSPPGGGRWTGELFF
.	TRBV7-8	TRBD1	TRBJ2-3	CASSLTAGTDTDTQYF
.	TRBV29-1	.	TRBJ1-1	CSVNRAGTEAFF
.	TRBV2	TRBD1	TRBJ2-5	CASSPLTGGTETQYF